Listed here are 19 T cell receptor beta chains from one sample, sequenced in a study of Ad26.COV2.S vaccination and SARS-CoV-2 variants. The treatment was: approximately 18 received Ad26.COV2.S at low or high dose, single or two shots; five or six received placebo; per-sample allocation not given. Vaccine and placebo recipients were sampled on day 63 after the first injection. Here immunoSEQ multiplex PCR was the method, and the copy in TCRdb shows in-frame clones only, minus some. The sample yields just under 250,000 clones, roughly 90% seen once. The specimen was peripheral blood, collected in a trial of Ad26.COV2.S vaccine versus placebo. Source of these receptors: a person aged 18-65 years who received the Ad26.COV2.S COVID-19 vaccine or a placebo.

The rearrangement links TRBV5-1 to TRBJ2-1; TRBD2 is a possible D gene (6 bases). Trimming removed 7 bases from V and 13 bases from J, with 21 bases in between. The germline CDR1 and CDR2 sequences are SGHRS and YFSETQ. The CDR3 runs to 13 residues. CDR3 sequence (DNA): TGCGCCAGCGGTCGGACCGCGGGACCTGGTCAGTTCTTC. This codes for CASGRTAGPGQFF.

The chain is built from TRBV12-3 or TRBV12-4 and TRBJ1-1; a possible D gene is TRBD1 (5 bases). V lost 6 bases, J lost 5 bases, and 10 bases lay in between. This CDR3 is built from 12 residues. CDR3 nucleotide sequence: TGTGCCAGCAGCCCAGCAGGGACTGAAGCTTTCTTT. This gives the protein CASSPAGTEAFF.

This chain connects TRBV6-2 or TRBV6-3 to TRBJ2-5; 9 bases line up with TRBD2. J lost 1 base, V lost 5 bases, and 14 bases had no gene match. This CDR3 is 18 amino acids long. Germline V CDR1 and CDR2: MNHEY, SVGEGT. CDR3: CASSHPLGAGGLQETQYF. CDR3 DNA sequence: TGTGCCAGCAGTCACCCCCTTGGAGCGGGGGGCCTCCAAGAGACCCAGTACTTC.

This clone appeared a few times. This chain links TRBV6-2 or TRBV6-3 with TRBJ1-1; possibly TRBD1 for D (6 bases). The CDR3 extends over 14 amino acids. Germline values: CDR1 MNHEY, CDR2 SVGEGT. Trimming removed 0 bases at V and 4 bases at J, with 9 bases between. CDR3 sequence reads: CASSYSTTGTEAFF. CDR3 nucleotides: TGTGCCAGCAGTTACTCGACGACAGGCACTGAAGCTTTCTTT.

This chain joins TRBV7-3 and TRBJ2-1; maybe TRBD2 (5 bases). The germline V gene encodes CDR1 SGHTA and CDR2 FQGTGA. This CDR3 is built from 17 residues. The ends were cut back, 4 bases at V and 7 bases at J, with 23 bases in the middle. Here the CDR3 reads CASSSHPSSPSWNEQFF. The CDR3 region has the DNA TGTGCCAGCAGCTCCCACCCCTCTAGCCCCTCGTGGAATGAGCAGTTCTTC.

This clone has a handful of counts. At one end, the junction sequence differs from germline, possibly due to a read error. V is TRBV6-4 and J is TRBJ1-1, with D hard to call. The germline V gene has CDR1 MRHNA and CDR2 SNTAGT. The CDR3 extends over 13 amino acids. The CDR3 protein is CASRGETNAEAFF. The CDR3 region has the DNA TGTGCCAGCAGGGGAGAGACGAACGCTGAAGCTTTCTTT.

For the CDR3, the DNA is TGTGCCACCAGCAGAGATGGTGCCTCAGATACGCAGTATTTT. It specifies CATSRDGASDTQYF. The V gene is TRBV15, the J gene TRBJ2-3; D remains unclear. Germline CDR1 reads LNHNV; CDR2 reads YYDKDF (reference sequence). This CDR3 spans 14 amino acids. Deletions cut 0 bases from V and 4 bases from J, with 8 bases between.

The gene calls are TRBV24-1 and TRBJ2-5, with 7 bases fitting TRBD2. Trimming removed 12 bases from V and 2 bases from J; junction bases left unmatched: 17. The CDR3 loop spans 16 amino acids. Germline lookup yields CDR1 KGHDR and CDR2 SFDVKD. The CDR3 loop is CAASAGTTSQQETQYF. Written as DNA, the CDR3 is TGTGCCGCCTCTGCCGGGACTACCTCCCAACAAGAGACCCAGTACTTC.

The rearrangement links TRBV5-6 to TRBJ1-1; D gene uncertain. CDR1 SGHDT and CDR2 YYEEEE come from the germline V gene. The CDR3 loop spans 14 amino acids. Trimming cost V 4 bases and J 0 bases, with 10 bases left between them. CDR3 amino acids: CASSPYSVNTEAFF. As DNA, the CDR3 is TGTGCCAGCAGCCCGTATTCGGTGAACACTGAAGCTTTCTTT. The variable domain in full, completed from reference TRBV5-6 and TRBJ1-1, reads DAGVTQSPTHLIKTRGQQVTLRCSPKSGHDTVSWYQQALGQGPQFIFQYYEEEERQRGNFPDRFSGHQFPNYSSELNVNALLLGDSALYLCASSPYSVNTEAFFGQGTRLTVV.

Here the CDR3 reads CATSRDTLYGYTF. The DNA for the CDR3 is TGTGCCACCAGCAGAGATACCCTTTATGGCTACACCTTC. This sequence joins TRBV15 and TRBJ1-2; D is uncertain. CDR1 is LNHNV and CDR2 is YYDKDF in the germline V gene (reference sequence). The CDR3 loop spans 13 amino acids. The V and J ends lost 0 bases and 5 bases respectively, with 7 bases between them.

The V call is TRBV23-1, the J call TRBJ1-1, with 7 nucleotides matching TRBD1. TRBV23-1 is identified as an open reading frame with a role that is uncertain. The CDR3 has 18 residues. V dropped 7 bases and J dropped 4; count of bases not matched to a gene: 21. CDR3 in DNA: TGCGCCAGCAACCAATCGTCCCTGTACAGGGGACGGGGCACTGAAGCTTTCTTT. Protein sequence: CASNQSSLYRGRGTEAFF.

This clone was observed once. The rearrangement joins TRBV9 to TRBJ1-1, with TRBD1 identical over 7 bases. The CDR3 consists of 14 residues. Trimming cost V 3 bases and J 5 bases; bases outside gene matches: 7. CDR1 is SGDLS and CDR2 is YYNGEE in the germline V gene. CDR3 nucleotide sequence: TGTGCCAGCAGCGGCGACAGGGTAGGAACTGAAGCTTTCTTT. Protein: CASSGDRVGTEAFF. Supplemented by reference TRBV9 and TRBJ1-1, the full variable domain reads DSGVTQTPKHLITATGQRVTLRCSPRSGDLSVYWYQQSLDQGLQFLIQYYNGEERAKGNILERFSAQQFPDLHSELNLSSLELGDSALYFCASSGDRVGTEAFFGQGTRLTVV.

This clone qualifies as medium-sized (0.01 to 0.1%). The CDR3 sequence is CASSQGVSGETQYF. The CDR3 nucleotides are TGTGCCAGCAGCCAGGGTGTTAGCGGCGAGACCCAGTACTTC. The V call is TRBV7-9, the J call TRBJ2-5; a weak D match, TRBD2 (6 bases). The CDR3 is 14 amino acids. Trimming removed 5 bases from V and 5 bases from J, with 15 bases in between. Germline values: CDR1 SEHNR, CDR2 FQNEAQ (reference sequence).

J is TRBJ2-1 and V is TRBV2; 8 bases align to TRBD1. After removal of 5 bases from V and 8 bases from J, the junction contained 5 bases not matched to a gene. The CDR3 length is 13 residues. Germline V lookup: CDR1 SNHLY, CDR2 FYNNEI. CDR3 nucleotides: TGTGCCAGCAGTCTGGGACAGGTCGATGAGCAGTTCTTC. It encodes CASSLGQVDEQFF. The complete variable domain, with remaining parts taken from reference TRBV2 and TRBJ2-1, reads EPEVTQTPSHQVTQMGQEVILRCVPISNHLYFYWYRQILGQKVEFLVSFYNNEISEKSEIFDDQFSVERPDGSNFTLKIRSTKLEDSAMYFCASSLGQVDEQFFGPGTRLTVL.

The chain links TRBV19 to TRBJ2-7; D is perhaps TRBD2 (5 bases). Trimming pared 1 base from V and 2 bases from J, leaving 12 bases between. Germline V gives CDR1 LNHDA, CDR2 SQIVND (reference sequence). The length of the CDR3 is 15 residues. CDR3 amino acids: CASSIGVSATYEQYF. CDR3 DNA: TGTGCCAGTAGTATAGGGGTTAGCGCCACCTACGAGCAGTACTTC. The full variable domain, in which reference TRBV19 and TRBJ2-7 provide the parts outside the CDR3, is DGGITQSPKYLFRKEGQNVTLSCEQNLNHDAMYWYRQDPGQGLRLIYYSQIVNDFQKGDIAEGYSVSREKKESFPLTVTSAQKNPTAFYLCASSIGVSATYEQYFGPGTRLTVT.

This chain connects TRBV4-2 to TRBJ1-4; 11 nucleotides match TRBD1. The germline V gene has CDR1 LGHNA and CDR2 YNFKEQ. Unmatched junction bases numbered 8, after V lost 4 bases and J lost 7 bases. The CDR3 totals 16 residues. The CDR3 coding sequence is TGTGCCAGCAGCCTCGGGACAGGGGGATTTGGTGAAAAACTGTTTTTT. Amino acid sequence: CASSLGTGGFGEKLFF.

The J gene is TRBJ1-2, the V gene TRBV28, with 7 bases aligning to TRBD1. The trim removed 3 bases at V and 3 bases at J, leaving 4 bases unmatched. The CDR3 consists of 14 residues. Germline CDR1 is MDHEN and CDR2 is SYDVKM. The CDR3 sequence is CASSFAGGYYGYTF. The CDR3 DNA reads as TGTGCCAGCAGTTTCGCAGGGGGGTACTATGGCTACACCTTC.

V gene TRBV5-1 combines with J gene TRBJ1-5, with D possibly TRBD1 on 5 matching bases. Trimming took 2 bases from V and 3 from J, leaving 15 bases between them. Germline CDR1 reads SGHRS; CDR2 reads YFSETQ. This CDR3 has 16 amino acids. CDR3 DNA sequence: TGCGCCAGCAGCTTTGGGATCGGGGGGAACAATCAGCCCCAGCATTTT. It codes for CASSFGIGGNNQPQHF. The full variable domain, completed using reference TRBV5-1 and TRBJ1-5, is KAGVTQTPRYLIKTRGQQVTLSCSPISGHRSVSWYQQTPGQGLQFLFEYFSETQRNKGNFPGRFSGRQFSNSRSEMNVSTLELGDSALYLCASSFGIGGNNQPQHFGDGTRLSIL.

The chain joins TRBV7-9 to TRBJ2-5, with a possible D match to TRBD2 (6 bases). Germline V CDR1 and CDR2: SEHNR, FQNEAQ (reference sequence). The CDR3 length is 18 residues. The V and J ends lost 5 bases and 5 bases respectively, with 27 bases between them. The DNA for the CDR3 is TGTGCCAGCAGCCCAGAACCGGCCCGGGAGTTCGGCCTTGAGACCCAGTACTTC. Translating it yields CASSPEPAREFGLETQYF.